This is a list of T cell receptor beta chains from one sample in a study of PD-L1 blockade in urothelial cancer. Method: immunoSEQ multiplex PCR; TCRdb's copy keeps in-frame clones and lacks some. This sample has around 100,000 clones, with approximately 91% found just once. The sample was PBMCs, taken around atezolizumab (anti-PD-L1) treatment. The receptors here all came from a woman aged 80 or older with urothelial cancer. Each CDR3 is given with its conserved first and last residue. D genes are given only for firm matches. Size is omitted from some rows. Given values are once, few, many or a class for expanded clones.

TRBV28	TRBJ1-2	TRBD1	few	TGTGCCAGCTCCGACAGGGCCACCTATGGCTACACCTTC	CASSDRATYGYTF
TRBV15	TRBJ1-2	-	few	TGTGCCACCACTCGTGCGAATTATGGCTACACCTTC	CATTRANYGYTF
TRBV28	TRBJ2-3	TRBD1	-	TGTGCCAGCAGTTTGAGCAGGGGGTTGCCAGATACGCAGTATTTT	CASSLSRGLPDTQYF
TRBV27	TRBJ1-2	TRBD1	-	TGTGCCAGCAGTTTACGGATGTCAGGGGGCTATGGCTACACCTTC	CASSLRMSGGYGYTF
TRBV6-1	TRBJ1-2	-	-	TGTGCCAGCAGTGAGGGCAATAACTATGGCTACACCTTC	CASSEGNNYGYTF
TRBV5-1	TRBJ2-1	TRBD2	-	TGCGCCAGCAGCTTGGATGGGGAGGGTGAGCAGTTCTTC	CASSLDGEGEQFF
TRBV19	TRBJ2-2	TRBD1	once	TGTGCCAGTAGTTGGGACAGGGCCCAAACCGGGGAGCTGTTTTTT	CASSWDRAQTGELFF
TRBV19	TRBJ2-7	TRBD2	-	TGTGCCAGTAGTTCTGCGGGAGGGCCGTACGAGCAGTACTTC	CASSSAGGPYEQYF
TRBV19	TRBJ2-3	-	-	TGTGCCAGTAGTATTCGTCCCCAGGGGCCGATCACAGATACGCAGTATTTT	CASSIRPQGPITDTQYF
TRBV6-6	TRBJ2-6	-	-	TGTGCCAGCAGTTACAGGGGCGGGGCCAACGTCCTGACTTTC	CASSYRGGANVLTF
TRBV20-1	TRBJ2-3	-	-	TGCAGTGCGCGGAGTGATACGCAGTATTTT	CSARSDTQYF
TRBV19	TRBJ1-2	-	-	TGTGCCAGTAGTATGGTAGACAGAGACAACTATGGCTACACCTTC	CASSMVDRDNYGYTF
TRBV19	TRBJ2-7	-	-	TGTGCCAGTAGGACGTCCGGGGACGAGCAGTACTTC	CASRTSGDEQYF
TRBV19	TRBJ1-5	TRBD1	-	TGTGCCAGTAGTATAAGTCGGACAGGGCATCAGCCCCAGCATTTT	CASSISRTGHQPQHF
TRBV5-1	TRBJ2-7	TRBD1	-	TGCGCCAGCAGCCGACAGGGGAACGATGTGGAGCAGTACTTC	CASSRQGNDVEQYF
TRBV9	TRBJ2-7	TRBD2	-	TGTGCCAGCAGCGTAGAAGGTAGCGGGAGACAGGAGCAGTACTTC	CASSVEGSGRQEQYF
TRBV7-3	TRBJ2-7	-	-	TGTGCCAGCAGCTTAATAAGAGCGACCGAGCAGTACTTC	CASSLIRATEQYF
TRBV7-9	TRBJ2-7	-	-	TGTGCCAGCAGCCCTCTGACAGGCGGGGAGCAGTACTTC	CASSPLTGGEQYF
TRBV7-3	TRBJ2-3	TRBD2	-	TGTGCCAGCAGCCCAGTATCCGGGACTAGCGGGTACTCCTTCCCAGATACGCAGTATTTT	CASSPVSGTSGYSFPDTQYF
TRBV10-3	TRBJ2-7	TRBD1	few	TGTGCCATCAGGGGACAGGAGTCCTACGAGCAGTACTTC	CAIRGQESYEQYF
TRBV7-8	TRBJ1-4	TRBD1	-	TGTGCCAGCAGCTTAGGGACAGGGAGAACTAATGAAAAACTGTTTTTT	CASSLGTGRTNEKLFF
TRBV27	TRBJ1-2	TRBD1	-	TGTGCCAGCTCGCCCGGGACAGGGGTTGCTAACTATGGCTACACCTTC	CASSPGTGVANYGYTF
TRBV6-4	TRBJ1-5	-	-	TGTGCCAGCAGCCTTGGCAGTGGCACCAGCAATCAGCCCCAGCATTTT	CASSLGSGTSNQPQHF
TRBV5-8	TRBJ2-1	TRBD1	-	TGTGCCAGCAGCTTGGGACAGGGGCCCTTCTACAATGAGCAGTTCTTC	CASSLGQGPFYNEQFF
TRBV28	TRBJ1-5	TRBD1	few	TGTGCCAGCACCTGGACAGGGGTTAATCAGCCCCAGCATTTT	CASTWTGVNQPQHF
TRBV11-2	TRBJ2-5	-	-	TGTGCCAGCAGCTTCGAAACTAAGGCCGGAGAGACCCAGTACTTC	CASSFETKAGETQYF
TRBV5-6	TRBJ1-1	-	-	TGTGCCAGCAGCTTGTGGACACGAAGTGAAGCTTTCTTT	CASSLWTRSEAFF
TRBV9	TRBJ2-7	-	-	TGTGCCAGCAGCGAATCAGGTATAAACGAGCAGTACTTC	CASSESGINEQYF
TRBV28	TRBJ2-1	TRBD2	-	TGTGCCAGCAGTCTTAGCGGGAGTATCTACAATGAGCAGTTCTTC	CASSLSGSIYNEQFF
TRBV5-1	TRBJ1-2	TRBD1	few	TGCGCCAGCAGCCCCTCGACAGGGGGCAACTATGGCTACACCTTC	CASSPSTGGNYGYTF
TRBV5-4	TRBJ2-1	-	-	TGTGCCAGCAGCGAGGAAGGAGCCCGACAGCAGTTCTTC	CASSEEGARQQFF
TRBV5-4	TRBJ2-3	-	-	TGTGCCAGCAGCCGGGCCGCAGGGGGGAGCACAGATACGCAGTATTTT	CASSRAAGGSTDTQYF
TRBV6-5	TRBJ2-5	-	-	TGTGCCAGCAGCTACGACAGGATCCGAGAGACCCAGTACTTC	CASSYDRIRETQYF
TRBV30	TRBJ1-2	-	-	TGTGCCTTGGAGGATGGCTACACCTTC	CALEDGYTF
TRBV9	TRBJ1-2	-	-	TGTGCCAGCAGCGGAGACTTTCTCCTTGACTATGGCTACACCTTC	CASSGDFLLDYGYTF
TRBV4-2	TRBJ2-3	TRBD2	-	TGTGCCAGCAGCCAAGTATTGCGGCGGGAGGGTGCAGATACGCAGTATTTT	CASSQVLRREGADTQYF
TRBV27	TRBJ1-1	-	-	TGTGCCAGCAGTTTACCCGGGGGAGAAGCTTTCTTT	CASSLPGGEAFF
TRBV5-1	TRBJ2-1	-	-	TGCGCCAGCAGCTTCGGTAGGAGCTCCTACAATGAGCAGTTCTTC	CASSFGRSSYNEQFF
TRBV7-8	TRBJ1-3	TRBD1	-	TGTGCCAGCAGCTTATGGGACAGTGTAAGCTCTGGAAACACCATATATTTT	CASSLWDSVSSGNTIYF
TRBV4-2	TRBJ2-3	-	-	TGTGCCAGCAGCCGTGGGGCCGGGAGAGGGACAGATACGCAGTATTTT	CASSRGAGRGTDTQYF
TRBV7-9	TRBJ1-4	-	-	TGTGCCAGCAGCCGGGGACTTAATGAAAAACTGTTTTTT	CASSRGLNEKLFF
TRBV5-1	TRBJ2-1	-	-	TGCGCCAGCAGCTTGGTTGCAGGAAACGGCAATGAGCAGTTCTTC	CASSLVAGNGNEQFF
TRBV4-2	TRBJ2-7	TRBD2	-	TGTGCCAGCAGCCAAGGTGGACTAGCGGGAGGAGCCTACGAGCAGTACTTC	CASSQGGLAGGAYEQYF
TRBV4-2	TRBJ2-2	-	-	TGTGCCAGCAGCCAAGTCCAGGGGCCCGGGGAGCTGTTTTTT	CASSQVQGPGELFF